These T cell receptor beta chains were read from a single sample in a study of regulatory T cells in long-lasting Graves disease. One entry per CDR3 protein results from TCRdb running MiXCR on the multiplex PCR reads. The sample includes under 350,000 distinct CDR3 sequences, roughly 21% of them seen just once. The input for sequencing was peripheral blood mononuclear cells (PBMCs), taken when the disease was refractory, from a patient treated with antithyroid drugs. The receptors were sampled from a female donor with Graves disease. The CDR3 runs from the conserved cysteine through the conserved F or W. The order of the fields is V gene, J gene, D gene, CDR3 length, CDR3 protein. A D gene is named only where the DNA matches it firmly.

TRBV30	TRBJ2-7	.	14	CAWEKGLARNEQYF
TRBV20-1	TRBJ2-2	.	15	CSAARDRGPVGELFF
TRBV10-3	TRBJ1-2	.	12	CATPGIKNGYTF
TRBV29-1	TRBJ2-7	TRBD2	13	CSVVTSGSIEQYF
TRBV19	TRBJ2-5	.	14	CASSITGWGETQYF
TRBV7-2	TRBJ2-3	TRBD2	18	CASSLRGGLGRRTDTQYF
TRBV5-1	TRBJ2-2	TRBD1	15	CASSLGTGRSGELFF
TRBV2	TRBJ2-7	TRBD1	14	CASSPDRGYYEQYF
TRBV6-1	TRBJ1-5	TRBD1	13	CASRGTGGGPQHF
TRBV5-1	TRBJ2-7	.	13	CASSMSGSYEQYF
TRBV7-2	TRBJ1-1	TRBD1	17	CASSKTGVTGTPVPPFF
TRBV20-1	TRBJ2-2	.	12	CSVAYNTGELFF
TRBV29-1	TRBJ2-7	.	12	CSVAGLSYEQYF
TRBV12-3/TRBV12-4	TRBJ1-1	.	13	CASTRERDTEAFF
TRBV28	TRBJ2-7	TRBD1	14	CASRETGGYYEQYF
TRBV4-3	TRBJ2-7	.	15	CASSQDAAVLYEQYF
TRBV7-8	TRBJ2-1	TRBD1	17	CASSLGVGQGSYNEQFF
TRBV28	TRBJ2-7	TRBD1	19	CATTSPSGTGGMRSYEQYF
TRBV30	TRBJ1-2	TRBD1	13	CAWSVTGEGGYTF
TRBV6-1	TRBJ2-4	TRBD2	17	CASSEAMTSGTQNIQYF
TRBV7-8	TRBJ2-7	TRBD2	16	CASSPPGGTAWNEQYF
TRBV12-3/TRBV12-4	TRBJ2-2	TRBD2	15	CASRAGLAGAGELFF
TRBV9	TRBJ2-7	.	13	CASSKARVSEQYF
TRBV6-1	TRBJ2-2	.	14	CASSEGAEAGELFF
TRBV2	TRBJ2-1	.	16	CASSQRGLASYNEQFF
TRBV24-1	TRBJ2-5	.	13	CATSDFSAETQYF
TRBV10-3	TRBJ2-2	.	13	CAIKEGRTGELFF
TRBV10-3	TRBJ1-4	.	15	CAISESRESNEKLFF
TRBV5-4	TRBJ1-1	.	16	CASSLGGKGSNTEAFF
TRBV27	TRBJ1-2	TRBD1	14	CASSRTGSSPAYTF
TRBV28	TRBJ1-6	.	15	CASSLTATGNSPLHF
TRBV6-1	TRBJ1-2	.	11	CASSAIVGYTF
TRBV29-1	TRBJ2-7	TRBD2	14	CSVGGTSGSYEQYF
TRBV20-1	TRBJ2-1	.	15	CSARALGDEEDSQFF
TRBV29-1	TRBJ2-6	.	16	CSAILYSPSGANVLTF
TRBV2	TRBJ2-3	TRBD1	16	CAREIPEGAATDTQYF
TRBV4-1	TRBJ1-3	TRBD1	18	CASSQNRDRGSFGNTIYF
TRBV7-9	TRBJ1-1	.	16	CASSLVTWQRWSEAFF
TRBV5-1	TRBJ1-3	.	14	CASGADNSGNAIYF
TRBV12-3/TRBV12-4	TRBJ1-2	.	12	CASSRRTEGYTF
TRBV6-5	TRBJ1-5	.	12	CASSYNNQPQHF
TRBV11-2	TRBJ2-5	.	13	CASSSGLQETQYF
TRBV19	TRBJ2-7	.	15	CASSPDAGGNYEQYF
TRBV10-2	TRBJ2-7	TRBD2	17	CASSESLRLADTYEQYF
TRBV4-1	TRBJ1-1	.	14	CASSQNLENIEAFF
TRBV7-2	TRBJ1-1	.	14	CASMTGPGLTEAFF
TRBV14	TRBJ2-4	.	12	CASSQVGNIQYF
TRBV20-1	TRBJ2-7	.	13	CSARIGGGYEQYF
TRBV2	TRBJ2-1	TRBD2	16	CACSEALRLAGNEQFF
TRBV2	TRBJ2-1	.	15	CASSERGSSYNEQFF
TRBV18	TRBJ1-5	.	13	CASSQEQDQPQHF
TRBV7-2	TRBJ2-5	TRBD2	16	CASSPGLAGLQETQYF
TRBV4-1	TRBJ2-7	.	16	CASSPRDTRSSYEQYF
TRBV3-1	TRBJ2-5	.	14	CASSPGTIQETQYF
TRBV6-1	TRBJ2-7	TRBD2	14	CASRTTSGRYEQYF
TRBV7-3	TRBJ1-1	.	11	CAIPHHWKAFF
TRBV27	TRBJ2-1	.	13	CASFSSRYNEQFF
TRBV2	TRBJ2-5	TRBD2	14	CATRLAGGAETQYF
TRBV18	TRBJ2-3	.	16	CASSPEWRGAADTQYF
TRBV12-3/TRBV12-4	TRBJ2-5	.	14	CASSGGTYQETQYF